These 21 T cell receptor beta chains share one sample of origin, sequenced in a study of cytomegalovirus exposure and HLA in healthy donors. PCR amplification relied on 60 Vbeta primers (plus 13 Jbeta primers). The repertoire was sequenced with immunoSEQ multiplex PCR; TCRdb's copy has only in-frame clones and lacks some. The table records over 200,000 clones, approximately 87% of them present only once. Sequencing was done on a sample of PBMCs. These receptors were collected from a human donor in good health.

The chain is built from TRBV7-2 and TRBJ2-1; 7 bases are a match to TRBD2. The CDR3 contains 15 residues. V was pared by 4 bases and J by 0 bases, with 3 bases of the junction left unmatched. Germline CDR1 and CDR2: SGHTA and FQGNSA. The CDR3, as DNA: TGTGCCAGCAGCTGGTGGACTAGCTCCTACAATGAGCAGTTCTTC. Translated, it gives CASSWWTSSYNEQFF.

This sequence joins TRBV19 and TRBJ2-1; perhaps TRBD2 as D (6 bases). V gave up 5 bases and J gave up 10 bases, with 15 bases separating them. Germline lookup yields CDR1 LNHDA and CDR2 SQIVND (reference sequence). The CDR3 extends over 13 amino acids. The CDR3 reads CASSDRDSREQFF. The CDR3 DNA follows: TGTGCCAGTAGTGACCGGGACTCCCGGGAGCAGTTCTTC.

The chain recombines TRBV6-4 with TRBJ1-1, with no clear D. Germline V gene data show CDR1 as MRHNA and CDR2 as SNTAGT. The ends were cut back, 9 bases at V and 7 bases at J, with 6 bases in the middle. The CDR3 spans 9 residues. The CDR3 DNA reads TGTGCCAGGGGCCGTGAAGCTTTCTTT. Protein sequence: CARGREAFF.

The CDR3 sequence is CASSEREWGYEQYF. The CDR3 DNA reads TGTGCCAGCAGTGAGCGGGAGTGGGGCTACGAGCAGTACTTC. V and J are TRBV6-1 and TRBJ2-7, with 7 bases lining up with TRBD2. V dropped 3 bases and J dropped 3; count of bases not matched to a gene: 5. Germline V gene sequence: CDR1 MNHNS, CDR2 SASEGT. This CDR3 is 14 amino acids long.

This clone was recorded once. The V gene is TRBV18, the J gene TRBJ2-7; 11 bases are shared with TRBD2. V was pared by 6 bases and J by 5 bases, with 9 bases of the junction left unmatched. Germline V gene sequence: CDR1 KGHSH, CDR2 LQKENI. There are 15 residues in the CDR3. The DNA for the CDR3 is TGTGCCAGCTCTCCTGGGACTAGCGGTCGAGACGAGCAGTACTTC. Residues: CASSPGTSGRDEQYF.

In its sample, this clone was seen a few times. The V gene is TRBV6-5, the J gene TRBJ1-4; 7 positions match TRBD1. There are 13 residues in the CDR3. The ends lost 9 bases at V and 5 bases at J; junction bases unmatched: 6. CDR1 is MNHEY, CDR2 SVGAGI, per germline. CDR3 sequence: CASSGQLNEKLFF. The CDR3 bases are TGTGCCAGTTCGGGACAGTTAAATGAAAAACTGTTTTTT.

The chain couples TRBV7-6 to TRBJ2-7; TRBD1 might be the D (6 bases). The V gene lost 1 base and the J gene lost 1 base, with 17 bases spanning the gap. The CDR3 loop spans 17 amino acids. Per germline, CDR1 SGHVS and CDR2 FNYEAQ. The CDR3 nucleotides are TGTGCCAGCAGCTTAGATGGCGGACAGCCTTATTCCTACGAGCAGTACTTC. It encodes CASSLDGGQPYSYEQYF. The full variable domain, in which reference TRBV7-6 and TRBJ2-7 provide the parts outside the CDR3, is GAGVSQSPRYKVTKRGQDVALRCDPISGHVSLYWYRQALGQGPEFLTYFNYEAQQDKSGLPNDRFSAERPEGSISTLTIQRTEQRDSAMYRCASSLDGGQPYSYEQYFGPGTRLTVT.

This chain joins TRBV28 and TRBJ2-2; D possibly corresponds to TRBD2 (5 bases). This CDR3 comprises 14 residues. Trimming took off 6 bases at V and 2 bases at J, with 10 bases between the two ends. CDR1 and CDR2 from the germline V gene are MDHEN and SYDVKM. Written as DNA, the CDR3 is TGTGCCAGCAGCCGCAGCGGAAACACCGGGGAGCTGTTTTTT. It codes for CASSRSGNTGELFF.

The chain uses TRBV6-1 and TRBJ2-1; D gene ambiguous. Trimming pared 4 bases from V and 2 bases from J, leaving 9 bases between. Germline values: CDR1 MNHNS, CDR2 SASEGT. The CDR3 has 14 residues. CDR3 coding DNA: TGTGCCAGCAGTGCACGGGTGGCCTACAATGAGCAGTTCTTC. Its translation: CASSARVAYNEQFF.

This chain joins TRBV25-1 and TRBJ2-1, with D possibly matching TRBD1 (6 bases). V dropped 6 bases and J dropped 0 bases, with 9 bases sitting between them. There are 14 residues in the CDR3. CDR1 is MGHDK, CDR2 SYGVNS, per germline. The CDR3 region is CASRGTSSYNEQFF. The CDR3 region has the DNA TGTGCCAGCAGGGGGACAAGCTCCTACAATGAGCAGTTCTTC.

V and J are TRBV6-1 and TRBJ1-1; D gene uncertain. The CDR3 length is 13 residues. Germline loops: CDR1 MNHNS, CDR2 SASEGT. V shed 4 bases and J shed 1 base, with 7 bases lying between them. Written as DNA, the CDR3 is TGTGCCAGCAGTGCTTTAGAGAACACTGAAGCTTTCTTT. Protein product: CASSALENTEAFF.

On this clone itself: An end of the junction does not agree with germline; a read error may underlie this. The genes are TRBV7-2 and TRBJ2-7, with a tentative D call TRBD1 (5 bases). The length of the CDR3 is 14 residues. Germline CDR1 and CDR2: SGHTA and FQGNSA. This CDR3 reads CASTLRPGPYEQYF. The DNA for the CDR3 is TGTGCCAGCACCTTACGTCCAGGGCCCTACGAGCAGTACTTC.

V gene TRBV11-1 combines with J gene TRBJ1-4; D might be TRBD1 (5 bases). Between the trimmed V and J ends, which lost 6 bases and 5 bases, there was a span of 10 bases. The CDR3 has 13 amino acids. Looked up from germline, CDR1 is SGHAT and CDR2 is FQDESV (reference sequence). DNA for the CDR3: TGTGCCAGCAGTCCCGACAGCAATGAAAAACTGTTTTTT. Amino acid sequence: CASSPDSNEKLFF. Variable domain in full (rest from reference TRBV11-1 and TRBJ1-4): EAEVAQSPRYKITEKSQAVAFWCDPISGHATLYWYRQILGQGPELLVQFQDESVVDDSQLPKDRFSAERLKGVDSTLKIQPAELGDSAMYLCASSPDSNEKLFFGSGTQLSVL.

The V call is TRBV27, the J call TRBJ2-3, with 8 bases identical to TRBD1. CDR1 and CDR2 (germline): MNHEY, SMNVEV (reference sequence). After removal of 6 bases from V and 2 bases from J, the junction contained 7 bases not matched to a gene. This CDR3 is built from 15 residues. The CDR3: CASSPRDRYTDTQYF. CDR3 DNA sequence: TGTGCCAGCAGCCCCCGGGACAGGTACACAGATACGCAGTATTTT.

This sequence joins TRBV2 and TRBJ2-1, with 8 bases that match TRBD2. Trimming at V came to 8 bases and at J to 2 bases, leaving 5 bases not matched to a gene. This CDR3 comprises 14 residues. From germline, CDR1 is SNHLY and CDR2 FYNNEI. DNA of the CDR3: TGTGCCAGCCGGCTAGCGGGCCCCTACAATGAGCAGTTCTTC. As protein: CASRLAGPYNEQFF.

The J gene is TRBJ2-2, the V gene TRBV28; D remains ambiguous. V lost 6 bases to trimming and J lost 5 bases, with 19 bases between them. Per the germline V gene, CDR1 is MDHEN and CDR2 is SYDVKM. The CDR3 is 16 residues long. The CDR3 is CASSLTPWAKTGELFF. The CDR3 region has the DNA TGTGCCAGCAGCTTGACCCCCTGGGCTAAAACCGGGGAGCTGTTTTTT.

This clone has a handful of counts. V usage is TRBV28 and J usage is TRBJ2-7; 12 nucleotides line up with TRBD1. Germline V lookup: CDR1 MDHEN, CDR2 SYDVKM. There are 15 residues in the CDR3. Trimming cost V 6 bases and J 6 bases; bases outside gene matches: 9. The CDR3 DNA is TGTGCCAGCAGACCCACCGGGACAGGGGGCGGCGAGCAGTACTTC. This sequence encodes CASRPTGTGGGEQYF.

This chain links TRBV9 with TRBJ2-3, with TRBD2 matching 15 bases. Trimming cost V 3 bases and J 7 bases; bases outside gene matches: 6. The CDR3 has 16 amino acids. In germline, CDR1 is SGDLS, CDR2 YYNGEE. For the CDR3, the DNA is TGTGCCAGCAGCGGGGGGGGACTAGCGGGAGGTTATACGCAGTATTTT. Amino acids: CASSGGGLAGGYTQYF.

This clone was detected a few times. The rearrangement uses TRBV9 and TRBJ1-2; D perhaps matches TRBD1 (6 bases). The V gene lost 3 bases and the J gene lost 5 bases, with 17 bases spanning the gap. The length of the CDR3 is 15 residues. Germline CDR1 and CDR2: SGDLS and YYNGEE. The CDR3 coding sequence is TGTGCCAGCAGCGCATCCCCTGCGCAGGGGTATGGCTACACCTTC. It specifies CASSASPAQGYGYTF.

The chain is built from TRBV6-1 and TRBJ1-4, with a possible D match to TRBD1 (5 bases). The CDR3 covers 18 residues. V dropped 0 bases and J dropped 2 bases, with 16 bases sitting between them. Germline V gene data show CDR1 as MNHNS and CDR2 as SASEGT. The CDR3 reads CASSEALEGVQTNEKLFF. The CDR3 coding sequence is TGTGCCAGCAGTGAAGCGCTGGAAGGGGTGCAGACTAATGAAAAACTGTTTTTT.

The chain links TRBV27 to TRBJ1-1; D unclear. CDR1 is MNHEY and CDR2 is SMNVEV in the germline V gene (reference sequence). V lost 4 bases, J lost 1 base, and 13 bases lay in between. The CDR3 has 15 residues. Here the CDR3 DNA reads TGTGCCAGCAGTTCCCTCCCGGGGAGGAACACTGAAGCTTTCTTT. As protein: CASSSLPGRNTEAFF.